The text below deals with one T cell receptor beta chain. Its recognized antigen is unknown. Base qualities are not at hand, and no much larger clone is one base apart. These data originate in a study of siplizumab effects on memory and regulatory T cells (dated by TCRdb to about 2019). As for the study more broadly: The effect of the anti-CD2 antibody siplizumab on alloreactive T-cell subsets was examined in allogeneic mixed lymphocyte reactions constructed from human PBMCs. Overall study results and their limits: Greater diversity appeared to be present in unstimulated naive T cells than in memory T cells, and a substantial contribution to the alloresponse seemed to be made by naive cells. Because sequences below about 10^-5 frequency were poorly captured, only a minor fraction of alloreactive clones could be mapped to unstimulated subsets. Among mappable alloreactive CD4+ clones, an average Treg-derived fraction of 68.8% was observed with siplizumab, compared with less than 35% in control reactions. Whether proliferating Tregs from siplizumab cultures were suppressive was not functionally confirmed. Siplizumab significantly lowered the cumulative frequency of alloreactive sequences that could be traced to unstimulated CD4+ memory T cells. For roughly 75-97% of proliferating CD4+ or CD8+ clones, no naive or memory phenotype could be assigned.

The library was built by means of the immunoSEQ multiplex PCR assay. The deep sequencing platform assayed 80,000 to 100,000 TCR templates per sample. Genomic DNA extracted from sorted T cells was used for TCRbeta CDR3 sequencing. As for how the authors treated the data: The R programming language was used for the clonal analysis of the TCRbeta CDR3 data. Alloreactive CD4+ and CD8+ clones were identified by comparing unstimulated samples to CFSE-low samples taken after the reaction. Regulatory or non-regulatory origin was assigned to alloreactive CD4+ clones by matching of sequences to sorted unstimulated Treg and non-Treg repertoires. This is the immuneACCESS table as TCRdb keeps it, with only in-frame sequences that have V and J called. A part of the clones is gone; compared with another copy, unresolved V genes explain less than half, and the rest is unexplained. From that table come the V and J calls and clone size; the DNA was used to work out D and trimming. This sample is represented by about 40,000 clones; roughly 90% of them were singletons. Roughly 0.23% of the sample is taken by the ten largest.

Additional sequencing covered unstimulated subsets from three donor pairs, namely CD8+ effector memory, CD4+ naive, CD8+ TEMRA, CD4+ memory and CD8+ naive. Sorted unstimulated T cells, along with proliferating T cells recovered from mixed lymphocyte reactions, underwent TCRbeta CDR3 sequencing. Fresh whole blood from fewer than 11 HLA-typed healthy donors was used to isolate PBMCs. The cysteine opens and the phenylalanine closes a CDR3 of 15 amino acids. The retained sequence is limited to the CDR3, 45 bases, with the frame set at the first base. V and J are truncated by 6 bases and 0 bases respectively, leaving an intervening sequence of 14 bases. In the germline V gene, CDR1 corresponds to MNHEY and CDR2 to SVGAGI.

The source is a human donor in good health. Input material: naive CD4+ T cells sorted from blood. The intended sense of this specimen's cell subset or site label: unstimulated naive T cells. Here the chain combines TRBV6-5 and TRBJ1-1; D gene: possibly TRBD1, on 6 matching bases. The sequence in DNA is TGTGCCAGCAGAAAAGCGGGACACATGAACACTGAAGCTTTCTTT. Protein translation: CASRKAGHMNTEAFF.